Detailed here is one TCR beta chain. Using immunoSEQ multiplex PCR, the repertoire was profiled, and TCRdb retains in-frame clones only, with some absent. The repertoire holds 300,000 or so clones, with 89% as singletons. This record comes from a study of blood T cell repertoires in COVID-19. For the study at large: COVID-19 samples, acute and convalescent, were from the United States, Italy and Spain.

The germline V gene has CDR1 MNHEY and CDR2 SVGAGI. The CDR3 spans 16 residues. Trimming took off 2 bases at V and 6 bases at J, with 16 bases between the two ends. This chain links TRBV6-5 with TRBJ1-4; D perhaps matches TRBD1 (6 bases). The sequence came from a woman aged 45-60 years who had been exposed to COVID-19. Material: PBMCs or T cells enriched from blood (not recorded which). CDR3 DNA sequence: TGTGCCAGCAGTTACGGCCGGGACATAAGCGATGAAAAACTGTTTTTT. Its protein is CASSYGRDISDEKLFF.